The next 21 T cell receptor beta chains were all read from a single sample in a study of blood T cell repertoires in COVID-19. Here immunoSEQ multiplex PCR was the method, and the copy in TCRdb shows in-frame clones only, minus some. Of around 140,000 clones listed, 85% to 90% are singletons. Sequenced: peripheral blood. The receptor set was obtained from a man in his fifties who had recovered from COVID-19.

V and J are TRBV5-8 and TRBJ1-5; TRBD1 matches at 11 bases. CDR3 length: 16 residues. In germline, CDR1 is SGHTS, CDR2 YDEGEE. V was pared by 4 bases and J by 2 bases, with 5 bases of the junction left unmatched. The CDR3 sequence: CASSRRTGGRNQPQHF. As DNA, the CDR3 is TGTGCCAGCAGCCGCCGGACAGGGGGCCGCAATCAGCCCCAGCATTTT.

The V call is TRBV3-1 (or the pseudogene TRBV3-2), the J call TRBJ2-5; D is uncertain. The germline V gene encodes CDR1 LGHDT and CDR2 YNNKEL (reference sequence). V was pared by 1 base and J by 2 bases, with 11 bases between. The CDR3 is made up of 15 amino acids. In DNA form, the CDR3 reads TGTGCCAGCAGCCAAGGGGCAGCTGATCAAGAGACCCAGTACTTC. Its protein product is CASSQGAADQETQYF.

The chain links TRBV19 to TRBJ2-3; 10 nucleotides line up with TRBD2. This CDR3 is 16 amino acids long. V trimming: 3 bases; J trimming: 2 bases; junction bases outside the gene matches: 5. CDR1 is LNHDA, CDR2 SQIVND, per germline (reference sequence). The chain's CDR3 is CASSILSGGPTDTQYF. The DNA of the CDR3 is TGTGCCAGTAGTATTCTTAGCGGGGGGCCCACAGATACGCAGTATTTT.

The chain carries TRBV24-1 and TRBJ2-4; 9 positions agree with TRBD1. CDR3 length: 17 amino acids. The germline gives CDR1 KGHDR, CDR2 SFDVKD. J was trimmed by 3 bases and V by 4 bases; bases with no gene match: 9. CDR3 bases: TGTGCCACCAGTGACCCCACAGGGGGCGCCTACAAAAACATTCAGTACTTC. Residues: CATSDPTGGAYKNIQYF.

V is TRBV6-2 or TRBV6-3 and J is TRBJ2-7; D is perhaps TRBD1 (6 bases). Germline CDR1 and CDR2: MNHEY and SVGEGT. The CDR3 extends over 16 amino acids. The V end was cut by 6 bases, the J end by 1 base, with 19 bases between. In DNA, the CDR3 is TGTGCCAGCAGCCCCTCCGCAGGGACAAGTTCCTACGAGCAGTACTTC. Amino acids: CASSPSAGTSSYEQYF.

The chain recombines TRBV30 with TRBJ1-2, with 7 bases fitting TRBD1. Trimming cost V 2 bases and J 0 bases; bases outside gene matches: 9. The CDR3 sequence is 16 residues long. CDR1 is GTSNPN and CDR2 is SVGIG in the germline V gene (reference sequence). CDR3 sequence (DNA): TGTGCCTGGAGTCGAGGCCCCGGGACAGCTAACTATGGCTACACCTTC. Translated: CAWSRGPGTANYGYTF.

CDR3: CASSLGGTGGETQYF. The CDR3, as DNA: TGCGCCAGCAGCTTGGGCGGGACAGGAGGAGAGACCCAGTACTTC. The V gene is TRBV5-1, the J gene TRBJ2-5; 8 bases fit TRBD1. J lost 4 bases, V lost 0 bases, and 5 bases had no gene match. Germline lookup yields CDR1 SGHRS and CDR2 YFSETQ. The length of the CDR3 is 15 residues.

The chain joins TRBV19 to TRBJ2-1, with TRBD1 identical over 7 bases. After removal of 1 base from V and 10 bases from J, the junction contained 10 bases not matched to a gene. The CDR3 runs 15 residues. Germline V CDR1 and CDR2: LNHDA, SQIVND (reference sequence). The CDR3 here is CASSIVTGTASEQFF. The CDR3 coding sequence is TGTGCCAGTAGTATAGTCACGGGGACAGCTTCGGAGCAGTTCTTC. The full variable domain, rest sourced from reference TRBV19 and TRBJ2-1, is DGGITQSPKYLFRKEGQNVTLSCEQNLNHDAMYWYRQDPGQGLRLIYYSQIVNDFQKGDIAEGYSVSREKKESFPLTVTSAQKNPTAFYLCASSIVTGTASEQFFGPGTRLTVL.

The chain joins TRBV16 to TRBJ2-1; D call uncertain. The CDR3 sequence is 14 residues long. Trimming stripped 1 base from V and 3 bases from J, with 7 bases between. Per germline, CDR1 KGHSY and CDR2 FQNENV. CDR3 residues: CASSQYTIYNEQFF. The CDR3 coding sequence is TGTGCCAGCAGCCAATATACTATCTACAATGAGCAGTTCTTC.

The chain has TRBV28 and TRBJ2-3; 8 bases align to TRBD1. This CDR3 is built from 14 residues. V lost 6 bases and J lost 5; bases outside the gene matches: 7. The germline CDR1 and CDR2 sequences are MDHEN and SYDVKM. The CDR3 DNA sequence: TGTGCCAGCAGCGCAGGGGGCGCGAAAGATACGCAGTATTTT. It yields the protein CASSAGGAKDTQYF.

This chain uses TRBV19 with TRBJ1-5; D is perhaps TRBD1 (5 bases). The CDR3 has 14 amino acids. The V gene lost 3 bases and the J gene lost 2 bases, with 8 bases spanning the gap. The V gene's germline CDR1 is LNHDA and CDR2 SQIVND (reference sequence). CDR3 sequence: CASSMWGGNQPQHF. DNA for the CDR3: TGTGCCAGTAGTATGTGGGGGGGCAATCAGCCCCAGCATTTT.

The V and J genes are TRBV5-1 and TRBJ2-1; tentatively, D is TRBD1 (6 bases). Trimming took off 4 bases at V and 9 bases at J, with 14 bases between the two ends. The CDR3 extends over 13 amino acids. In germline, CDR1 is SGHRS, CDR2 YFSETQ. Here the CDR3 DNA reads TGCGCCAGCAGCCCGGCAGGGGCCGGTGAGCAGTTCTTC. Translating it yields CASSPAGAGEQFF.

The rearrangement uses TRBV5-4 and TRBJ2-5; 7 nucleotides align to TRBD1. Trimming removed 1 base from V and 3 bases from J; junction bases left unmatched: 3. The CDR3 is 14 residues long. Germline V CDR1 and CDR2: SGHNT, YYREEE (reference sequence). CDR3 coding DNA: TGTGCCAGCAGCTTGTTAGGGACAGAAGAGACCCAGTACTTC. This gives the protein CASSLLGTEETQYF.

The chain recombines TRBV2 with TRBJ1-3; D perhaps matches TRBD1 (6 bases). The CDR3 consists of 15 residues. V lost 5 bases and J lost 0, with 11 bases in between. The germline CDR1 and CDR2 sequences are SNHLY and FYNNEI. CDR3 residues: CASSLETGSGNTIYF. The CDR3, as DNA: TGTGCCAGCAGTTTAGAGACAGGCTCTGGAAACACCATATATTTT.

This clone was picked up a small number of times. CDR3 sequence: CASSLSSLSSYEQYF. The CDR3 DNA reads as TGCGCCAGCAGCTTGTCAAGCTTAAGCTCCTACGAGCAGTACTTC. The rearrangement uses TRBV5-1 and TRBJ2-7; D call uncertain. CDR3 length equals 15 residues. Per the germline V gene, CDR1 is SGHRS and CDR2 is YFSETQ. Deletions cut 1 base from V and 0 bases from J, with 11 bases between.

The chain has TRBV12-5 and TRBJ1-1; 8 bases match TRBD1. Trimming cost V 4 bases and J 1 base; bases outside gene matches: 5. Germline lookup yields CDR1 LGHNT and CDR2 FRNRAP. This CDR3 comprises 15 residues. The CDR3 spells CASGSGGIGNTEAFF. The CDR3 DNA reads TGTGCTAGTGGTTCAGGGGGCATTGGGAACACTGAAGCTTTCTTT.

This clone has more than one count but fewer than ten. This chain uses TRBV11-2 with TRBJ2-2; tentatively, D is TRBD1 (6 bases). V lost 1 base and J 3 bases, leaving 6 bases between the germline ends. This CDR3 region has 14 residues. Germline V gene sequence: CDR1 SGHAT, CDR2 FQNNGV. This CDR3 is CASSLAGDTGELFF. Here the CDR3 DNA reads TGTGCCAGCAGCTTAGCAGGGGACACCGGGGAGCTGTTTTTT.

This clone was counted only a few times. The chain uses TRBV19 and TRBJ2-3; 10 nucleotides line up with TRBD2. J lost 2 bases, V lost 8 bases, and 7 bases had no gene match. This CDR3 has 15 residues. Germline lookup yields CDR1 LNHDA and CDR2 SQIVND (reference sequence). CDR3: CASSSGGAYTDTQYF. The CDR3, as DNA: TGTGCCAGTTCGAGCGGGGGGGCTTACACAGATACGCAGTATTTT.

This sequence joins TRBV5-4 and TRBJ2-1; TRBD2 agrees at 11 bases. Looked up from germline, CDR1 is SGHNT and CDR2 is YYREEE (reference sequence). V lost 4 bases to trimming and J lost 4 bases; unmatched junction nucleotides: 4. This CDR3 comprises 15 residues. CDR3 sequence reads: CASSPLAGAYNEQFF. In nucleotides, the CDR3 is TGTGCCAGCAGCCCACTAGCGGGGGCGTACAATGAGCAGTTCTTC.

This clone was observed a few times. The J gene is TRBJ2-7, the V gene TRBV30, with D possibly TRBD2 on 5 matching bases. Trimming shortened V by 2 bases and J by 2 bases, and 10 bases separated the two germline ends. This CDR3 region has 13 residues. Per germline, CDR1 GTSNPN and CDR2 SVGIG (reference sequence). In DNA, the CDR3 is TGTGCCTGGAGTTCGGGGTCCCCCTACGAGCAGTACTTC. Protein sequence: CAWSSGSPYEQYF.

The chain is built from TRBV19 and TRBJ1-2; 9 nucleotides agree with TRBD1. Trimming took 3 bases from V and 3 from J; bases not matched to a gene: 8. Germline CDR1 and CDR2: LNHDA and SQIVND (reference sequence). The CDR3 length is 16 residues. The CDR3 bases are TGTGCCAGTAGTATCTCCGGACAGGGGTCGGACTATGGCTACACCTTC. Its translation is CASSISGQGSDYGYTF.